The 32 T cell receptor beta chains reported below all come from one sample, sequenced in a study of molecular identifiers for immune sequencing clone quantification. TCRdb called the PCR reads again in MiXCR, with one record for every CDR3 protein. Of about 640,000 distinct CDR3 sequences listed, 15% to 20% were seen once; the top ten hold roughly 0.85%. Material: naive CD8+ T cells from blood, with Jurkat cell RNA spiked in. The sample's subset: FACS-sorted CD8+CD4-CCR7+CD45RA+ naive T cells. The receptors originated from a human donor in good health. Some libraries in this study had Jurkat cell RNA spiked in.

A remark on this clonotype: This clone may be a read error of a much larger clone one base away. This CDR3 is missing its conserved last phenylalanine or tryptophan, likely due to a read error. The chain couples TRBV7-9 to TRBJ1-6; D is undetermined. V was trimmed by 4 bases and J by 2 bases, leaving 18 bases between them. This CDR3 is 18 amino acids long. CDR1 is SEHNR and CDR2 is FQNEAQ in the germline V gene (reference sequence). The CDR3 protein is CASSSSLVGITYNSPLHS. The CDR3 DNA reads TGTGCCAGCAGCTCCTCCCTGGTGGGGATAACCTATAATTCACCCCTCCACTCT.

Of note for this clonotype: This sequence may be a read error, since a much larger clone differs from it by one base. The chain recombines TRBV6-2 or TRBV6-3 with TRBJ2-7, with no clear D. The V end lost 2 bases, the J end lost 6 bases, and 11 bases lay between the germline ends. Germline CDR1 and CDR2: MNHEY and SVGEGT. The CDR3 has 13 residues. CDR3 loop: CASSYIDRPEQYF. DNA of the CDR3: TGTGCCAGCAGTTACATAGATCGACCCGAGCAGTACTTC.

Remarks on this clonotype: Lacking the conserved final phenylalanine or tryptophan, this CDR3 likely reflects a read error. Because the CDR3's place on the DNA is in doubt, the DNA is left out and the CDR3 is given as listed by TCRdb. The chain combines TRBV12-2 with TRBJ2-5. TRBV12-2 counts as a pseudogene. The CDR3 contains 14 residues when both ends are counted. CDR3 protein: CASRRGEYQETQYL.

This clonotype has at least ten counts. This chain's CDR3 is CASSLSGTGGSRGQFF. The DNA of the CDR3 is TGTGCCAGCAGCTTATCCGGGACAGGGGGATCCAGGGGGCAGTTCTTC. The V call is TRBV7-9, the J call TRBJ2-1; 11 bases agree with TRBD1. CDR3 length: 16 amino acids. The V and J ends lost 2 bases and 12 bases, in that order; junction bases with no gene match: 12. Germline V gene data show CDR1 as SEHNR and CDR2 as FQNEAQ (reference sequence).

There are a few counts of this clonotype. The rearrangement uses TRBV4-1 and TRBJ2-5; 11 positions agree with TRBD2. The germline CDR1 and CDR2 sequences are MGHRA and YSYEKL. The CDR3 is 17 residues long. Germline trimming cut 5 bases from V and 2 bases from J; bases unmatched to any gene: 10. The DNA for the CDR3 is TGCGCCAGCAGCTACGGACTAGCGGGTAACACACAAGAGACCCAGTACTTC. It yields the protein CASSYGLAGNTQETQYF.

The CDR3 sequence is CASSMGGRALTNEQFF. The CDR3, as DNA: TGTGCCAGTAGTATGGGGGGCAGGGCCTTAACCAATGAGCAGTTCTTC. This rearrangement joins TRBV19 to TRBJ2-1, with D perhaps TRBD1 or TRBD2 (6 bases each). The germline V gene encodes CDR1 LNHDA and CDR2 SQIVND (reference sequence). The V gene lost 3 bases and the J gene lost 6 bases, with 18 bases spanning the gap. The CDR3 length is 16 residues.

The chain couples TRBV6-1 to TRBJ2-5; 7 bases fit TRBD2. Germline lookup yields CDR1 MNHNS and CDR2 SASEGT. The junction had 12 bases not matched to a gene; V was cut back by 3 bases and J by 5 bases. CDR3 length: 16 residues. CDR3 sequence reads: CASSDAWAGVSETQYF. The CDR3, as DNA: TGTGCCAGCAGTGACGCTTGGGCGGGAGTCTCCGAGACCCAGTACTTC.

V is TRBV30 and J is TRBJ2-3; 7 bases are shared with TRBD2. The junction had 7 bases not matched to a gene; V was cut back by 4 bases and J by 0 bases. This CDR3 comprises 15 residues. Germline lookup yields CDR1 GTSNPN and CDR2 SVGIG (reference sequence). The CDR3 reads CAWNGGGASTDTQYF. CDR3 DNA sequence: TGTGCCTGGAATGGGGGGGGAGCTAGCACAGATACGCAGTATTTT.

This clonotype was recorded at least ten times. The chain has TRBV6-5 and TRBJ2-3; D assignment may be TRBD1 or TRBD2 (5 bases each). CDR1 is MNHEY and CDR2 is SVGAGI in the germline V gene. Trimming pared 6 bases from V and 2 bases from J, leaving 12 bases between. The CDR3 consists of 14 residues. The chain's CDR3 is CASRERTITDTQYF. In DNA form, the CDR3 reads TGTGCCAGCAGGGAGCGGACAATCACAGATACGCAGTATTTT.

The sample holds a few counts of this clonotype. The CDR3: CASSWGLTNDNEQFF. The DNA of the CDR3 is TGTGCCAGCAGTTGGGGGCTGACTAACGACAATGAGCAGTTCTTC. V is TRBV27 and J is TRBJ2-1; possible D gene TRBD1, 6 bases. V lost 4 bases and J 5 bases, leaving 15 bases between the germline ends. This CDR3 contains 15 residues. Germline CDR1 MNHEY, CDR2 SMNVEV (reference sequence).

Only a few counts were recorded for this clonotype. This chain joins TRBV5-5 and TRBJ2-5; TRBD2 agrees at 9 bases. In germline, CDR1 is SGHKS, CDR2 YYEKEE (reference sequence). V gave up 0 bases and J gave up 4 bases; unmatched junction bases: 4. The CDR3 has 15 residues. CDR3 amino acids: CASSLGGGAAETQYF. CDR3 bases: TGTGCCAGCAGCTTGGGCGGGGGGGCCGCAGAGACCCAGTACTTC.

This clonotype was counted many times. The chain uses TRBV4-3 and TRBJ2-1; 10 nucleotides align to TRBD2. Germline V gene sequence: CDR1 LGHNA, CDR2 YSLEER. The CDR3 sequence is 17 residues long. Germline trimming cut 3 bases from V and 5 bases from J; bases unmatched to any gene: 10. In DNA form, the CDR3 reads TGCGCCAGCAGCCAGAGATACACCGGGACTAGCGACAATGAGCAGTTCTTC. The encoded protein is CASSQRYTGTSDNEQFF.

The DNA for the CDR3 is TGTGCCACCAGCAGCCTCCGAGACAGGGATTCACCCCTCCACTTT. Translating gives CATSSLRDRDSPLHF. The rearrangement uses TRBV15 and TRBJ1-6; the match to TRBD1 covers 7 bases. V lost 3 bases to trimming and J lost 8 bases; unmatched junction nucleotides: 7. Per the germline V gene, CDR1 is LNHNV and CDR2 is YYDKDF (reference sequence). The CDR3 runs to 15 residues.

The rearrangement uses TRBV30 and TRBJ2-3, with 10 bases aligning to TRBD2. The germline gives CDR1 GTSNPN, CDR2 SVGIG (reference sequence). The CDR3 has 16 residues. The J segment lost 0 bases and the V segment lost 4 bases, leaving 7 bases of the junction unmatched. This CDR3 reads CAWTLAGALSTDTQYF. The DNA of the CDR3 is TGTGCCTGGACCCTAGCGGGGGCCCTCAGCACAGATACGCAGTATTTT.

This clonotype was seen at least ten times. V is TRBV27 and J is TRBJ2-5; 12 nucleotides line up with TRBD2. The germline gives CDR1 MNHEY, CDR2 SMNVEV (reference sequence). The ends lost 4 bases at V and 4 bases at J; junction bases unmatched: 10. CDR3 length equals 17 residues. CDR3 protein: CASSYTSGGPPGETQYF. In DNA form, the CDR3 reads TGTGCCAGCAGTTACACTAGCGGGGGGCCTCCTGGAGAGACCCAGTACTTC.

Only a few counts were recorded for this clonotype. This chain connects TRBV4-3 to TRBJ1-2; D remains unclear. Germline CDR1 LGHNA, CDR2 YSLEER. Trimming took off 0 bases at V and 5 bases at J, with 16 bases between the two ends. CDR3 length: 16 amino acids. CDR3 in DNA: TGCGCCAGCAGCCAAGACTGGGGAGGGAAACCTTATGGCTACACCTTC. Its translation is CASSQDWGGKPYGYTF.

This clonotype has a count of ten or more. This chain joins TRBV20-1 and TRBJ2-7; 8 nucleotides align to TRBD1. J lost 2 bases, V lost 3 bases, and 12 bases had no gene match. This CDR3 is 16 amino acids long. Germline assignment: CDR1 DFQATT and CDR2 SNEGSKA (reference sequence). CDR3 loop: CSASLGPGQETYEQYF. The CDR3 nucleotides are TGCAGTGCTAGCCTAGGACCGGGACAGGAGACCTACGAGCAGTACTTC.

This clonotype was counted at least ten times. V gene TRBV7-9 combines with J gene TRBJ2-7; weak D call: TRBD1 (5 bases). The CDR3 is made up of 15 amino acids. Germline V gene lookup returns CDR1 SEHNR and CDR2 FQNEAQ (reference sequence). V was trimmed by 4 bases and J by 5 bases, leaving 18 bases between them. The CDR3 sequence: CASSSPPAGQNEQYF. For the CDR3, the DNA is TGTGCCAGCAGCTCCCCCCCGGCAGGGCAAAACGAGCAGTACTTC.

This clonotype showed up many times. The chain employs TRBV28 and TRBJ2-3; possibly TRBD1 or TRBD2 for D (5 bases each). Germline V gene data show CDR1 as MDHEN and CDR2 as SYDVKM. Trimming removed 6 bases at V and 4 bases at J, with 20 bases between. The CDR3 totals 16 residues. The CDR3, as DNA: TGTGCCAGCAGGCTCCTGACTCCGGGACGGGCAGATACGCAGTATTTT. Its protein is CASRLLTPGRADTQYF. Combining the CDR3 with reference TRBV28 and TRBJ2-3 gives the whole variable domain DVKVTQSSRYLVKRTGEKVFLECVQDMDHENMFWYRQDPGLGLRLIYFSYDVKMKEKGDIPEGYSVSREKKERFSLILESASTNQTSMYLCASRLLTPGRADTQYFGPGTRLTVL.

This clonotype was picked up a small number of times. V usage is TRBV4-1 and J usage is TRBJ2-7; D is ambiguous. This CDR3 is built from 13 residues. V was trimmed by 0 bases and J by 6 bases, leaving 9 bases between them. Per germline, CDR1 MGHRA and CDR2 YSYEKL. CDR3 sequence reads: CASSQDSVLEQYF. In nucleotides, the CDR3 is TGCGCCAGCAGCCAAGATTCAGTACTCGAGCAGTACTTC.

This clonotype was found many times. The J gene is TRBJ2-7, the V gene TRBV29-1; the match to TRBD2 covers 7 bases. The germline V gene has CDR1 SQVTM and CDR2 ANQGSEA. The CDR3 is 14 residues long. V lost 3 bases and J lost 4; bases outside the gene matches: 9. CDR3: CSVESGGSRYEQYF. CDR3 nucleotides: TGCAGCGTTGAGTCGGGCGGGAGTCGTTACGAGCAGTACTTC.

This clonotype was seen at least ten times. The J gene is TRBJ2-5, the V gene TRBV7-9; TRBD2 matches at 9 bases. Germline values: CDR1 SEHNR, CDR2 FQNEAQ (reference sequence). The CDR3 extends over 18 amino acids. The V segment lost 6 bases and the J segment 2 bases; nucleotides outside the gene matches: 16. The CDR3 DNA sequence: TGTGCCAGCAGATCCCAGAACCGGGCTAGCGGGGAACAAGAGACCCAGTACTTC. It translates to CASRSQNRASGEQETQYF.

This clonotype was seen a handful of times. The rearrangement joins TRBV11-3 to TRBJ2-2; D may correspond to TRBD1 or TRBD2 (6 bases each). Between the trimmed V and J ends, which lost 5 bases and 7 bases, there was a span of 20 bases. CDR3 length: 16 residues. Germline assignment: CDR1 SGHNT and CDR2 YENEEA. The CDR3 DNA reads TGTGCCAGCAGCCCTCTTAGGGGGGAGAATGGCGGGGAGCTGTTTTTT. Translation: CASSPLRGENGGELFF.

V is TRBV7-2 and J is TRBJ2-1; 9 bases map to TRBD2. Losses at the gene ends were 5 bases for V and 6 bases for J; bases not matched to a gene: 11. Per the germline V gene, CDR1 is SGHTA and CDR2 is FQGNSA. The CDR3 spans 16 residues. The CDR3: CASSLSLAGVGNEQFF. CDR3 nucleotide sequence: TGTGCCAGCAGCCTCTCCTTAGCGGGGGTGGGCAATGAGCAGTTCTTC.

Details on this clonotype: One junction end does not reproduce the germline sequence, and a read error may be involved. The CDR3 nucleotides read TGCGCCAGCAGCCAAGAAATCTTTAGCGGGGGATGGGGCAATGAGCGGTTCTTC. Translating it yields CASSQEIFSGGWGNERFF. The J gene is TRBJ2-1, the V gene TRBV4-1; 9 nucleotides line up with TRBD2. The germline CDR1 and CDR2 sequences are MGHRA and YSYEKL. The CDR3 runs 18 residues.

This clonotype was picked up many times. The chain links TRBV30 to TRBJ2-7; perhaps TRBD2 as D (6 bases). Germline CDR1 GTSNPN, CDR2 SVGIG (reference sequence). There are 13 residues in the CDR3. V was clipped by 3 bases and J by 4 bases, with 13 bases between them. For the CDR3, the DNA is TGTGCCTGGAGCTCTAGCGCTGTGTACGAGCAGTACTTC. Its protein product is CAWSSSAVYEQYF.

The chain couples TRBV19 to TRBJ2-2, with D unresolved. This CDR3 comprises 11 residues. Trimming took off 6 bases at V and 3 bases at J, with 2 bases between the two ends. Germline V gene lookup returns CDR1 LNHDA and CDR2 SQIVND (reference sequence). CDR3 nucleotide sequence: TGTGCCAGTAGACACACCGGGGAGCTGTTTTTT. Its translation is CASRHTGELFF. Using reference TRBV19 and TRBJ2-2 for the parts outside the CDR3, the full variable domain is DGGITQSPKYLFRKEGQNVTLSCEQNLNHDAMYWYRQDPGQGLRLIYYSQIVNDFQKGDIAEGYSVSREKKESFPLTVTSAQKNPTAFYLCASRHTGELFFGEGSRLTVL.

This clonotype occurred many times. The genes are TRBV6-2 or TRBV6-3 and TRBJ2-6; TRBD1 aligns across 8 bases. The CDR3 has 18 residues. Germline values: CDR1 MNHEY, CDR2 SVGEGT. J lost 0 bases, V lost 5 bases, and 9 bases had no gene match. This CDR3 is CASSETGVTTSGANVLTF. The CDR3 DNA reads as TGTGCCAGCAGTGAGACAGGGGTCACAACCTCTGGGGCCAACGTCCTGACTTTC.

J is TRBJ1-3 and V is TRBV4-1, with D unclear. The germline gives CDR1 MGHRA, CDR2 YSYEKL. V lost 1 base to trimming and J lost 13 bases, with 17 bases between them. The CDR3 is 14 residues long. CDR3 DNA sequence: TGCGCCAGCAGCCAAGGGCGGGGAGTCGGGAAGATATATTTT. Amino acids: CASSQGRGVGKIYF.

At least ten counts were recorded for this clonotype. This chain joins TRBV6-7 and TRBJ2-3; 7 bases agree with TRBD1. TRBV6-7 is marked as an open reading frame, function uncertain. V dropped 0 bases and J dropped 4; count of bases not matched to a gene: 7. The CDR3 consists of 16 residues. The CDR3, as DNA: TGTGCCAGCAGTTACTCCTCCTGCCAGGGGGCAGATACGCAGTATTTT. Translated, it gives CASSYSSCQGADTQYF.

A remark on this clonotype: The junction differs from germline at one of its ends, possibly a read error. This chain links TRBV4-2 with TRBJ2-7; the D is unclear. Germline CDR1 and CDR2: LGHNA and YNFKEQ. The CDR3 sequence is 13 residues long. The CDR3 DNA sequence: TGTGCCTGCAGCCAAGGGCTAGTCTACGAGCAGTACTTC. It specifies CACSQGLVYEQYF.

This clonotype was detected only once. Possible read error: a much larger clone is one base away. The V gene is TRBV4-3, the J gene TRBJ1-1, with no clear D. The CDR3 sequence is 15 residues long. The germline gives CDR1 LGHNA, CDR2 YSLEER. In nucleotides, the CDR3 is TGCGCCAGCAGCCAAGACGCTGCCGACTACACTGAAGCTCTCTTT. Its translation: CASSQDAADYTEALF.